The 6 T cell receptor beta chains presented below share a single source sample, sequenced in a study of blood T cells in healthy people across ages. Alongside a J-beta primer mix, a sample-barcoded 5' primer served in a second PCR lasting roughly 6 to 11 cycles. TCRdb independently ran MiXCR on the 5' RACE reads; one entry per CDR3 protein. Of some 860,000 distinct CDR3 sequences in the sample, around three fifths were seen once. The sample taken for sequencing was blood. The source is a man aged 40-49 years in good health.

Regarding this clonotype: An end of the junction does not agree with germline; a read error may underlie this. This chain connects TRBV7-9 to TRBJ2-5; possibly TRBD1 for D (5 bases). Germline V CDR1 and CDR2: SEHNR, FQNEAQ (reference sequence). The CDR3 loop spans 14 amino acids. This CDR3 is CVSSPRQGAETQYF. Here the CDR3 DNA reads TGTGTCAGCAGCCCCCGCCAGGGCGCAGAGACCCAGTACTTC. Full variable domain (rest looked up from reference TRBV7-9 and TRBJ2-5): DTGVSQNPRHKITKRGQNVTFRCDPISEHNRLYWYRQTLGQGPEFLTYFQNEAQLEKSRLLSDRFSAERPKGSFSTLEIQRTEQGDSAMYLCVSSPRQGAETQYFGPGTRLLVL.

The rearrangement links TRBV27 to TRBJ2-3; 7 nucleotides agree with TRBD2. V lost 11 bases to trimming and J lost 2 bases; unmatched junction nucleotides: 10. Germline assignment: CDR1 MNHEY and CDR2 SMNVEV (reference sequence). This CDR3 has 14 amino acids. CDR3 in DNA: TGTGCCTCTGGGGCGGGGGTAGTCACAGATACGCAGTATTTT. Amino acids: CASGAGVVTDTQYF.

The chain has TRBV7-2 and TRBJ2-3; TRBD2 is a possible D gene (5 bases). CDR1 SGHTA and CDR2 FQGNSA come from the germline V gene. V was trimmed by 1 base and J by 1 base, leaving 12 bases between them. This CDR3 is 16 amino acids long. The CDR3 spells CASSLGGSLGTDTQYF. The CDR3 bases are TGTGCCAGCAGCTTAGGAGGGAGCTTAGGCACAGATACGCAGTATTTT.

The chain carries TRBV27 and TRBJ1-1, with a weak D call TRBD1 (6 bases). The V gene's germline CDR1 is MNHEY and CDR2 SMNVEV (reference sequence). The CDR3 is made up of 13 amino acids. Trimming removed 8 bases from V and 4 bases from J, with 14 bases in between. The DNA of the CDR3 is TGTGCCAGCCGAACAGGGACCCGCACTGAAGCTTTCTTT. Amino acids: CASRTGTRTEAFF.

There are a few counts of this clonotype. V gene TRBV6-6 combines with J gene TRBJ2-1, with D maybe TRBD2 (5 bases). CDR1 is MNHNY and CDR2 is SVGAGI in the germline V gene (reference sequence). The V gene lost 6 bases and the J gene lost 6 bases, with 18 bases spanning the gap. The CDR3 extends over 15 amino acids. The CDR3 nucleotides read TGTGCCAGCAGCGCCGGCAGAACCGCGGGCAATGAGCAGTTCTTC. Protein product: CASSAGRTAGNEQFF.

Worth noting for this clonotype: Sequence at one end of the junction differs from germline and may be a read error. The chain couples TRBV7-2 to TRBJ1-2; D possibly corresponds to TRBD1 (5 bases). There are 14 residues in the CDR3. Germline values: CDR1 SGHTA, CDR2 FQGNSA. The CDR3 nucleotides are TGTGCCAGCAGCGTAGCTGGCAGGGTCAGTGGCTACACCTTC. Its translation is CASSVAGRVSGYTF.